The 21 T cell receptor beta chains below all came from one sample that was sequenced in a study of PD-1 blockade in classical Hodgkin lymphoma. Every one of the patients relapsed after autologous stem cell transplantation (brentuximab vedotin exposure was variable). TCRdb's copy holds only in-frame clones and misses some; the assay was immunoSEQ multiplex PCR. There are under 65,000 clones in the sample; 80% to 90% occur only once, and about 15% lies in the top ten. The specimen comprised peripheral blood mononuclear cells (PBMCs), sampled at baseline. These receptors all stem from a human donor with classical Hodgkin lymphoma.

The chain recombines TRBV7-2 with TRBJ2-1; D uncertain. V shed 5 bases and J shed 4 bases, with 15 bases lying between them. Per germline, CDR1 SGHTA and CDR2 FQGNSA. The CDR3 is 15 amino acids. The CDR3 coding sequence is TGTGCCAGCAGCCCCTCCGTTGGCAGGTACAATGAGCAGTTCTTC. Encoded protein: CASSPSVGRYNEQFF.

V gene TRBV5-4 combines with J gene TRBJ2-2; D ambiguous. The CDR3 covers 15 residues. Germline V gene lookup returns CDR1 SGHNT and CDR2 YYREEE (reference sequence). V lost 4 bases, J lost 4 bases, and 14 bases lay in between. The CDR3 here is CASSPWSFGTGELFF. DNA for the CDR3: TGTGCCAGCAGCCCCTGGTCGTTTGGCACCGGGGAGCTGTTTTTT.

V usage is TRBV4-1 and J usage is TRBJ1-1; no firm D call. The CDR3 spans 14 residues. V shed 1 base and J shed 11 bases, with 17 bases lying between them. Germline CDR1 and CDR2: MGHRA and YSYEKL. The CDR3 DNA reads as TGCGCCAGCAGCCAAGGGGTCGGGTACCTGGGGGCTTTCTTT. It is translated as CASSQGVGYLGAFF.

The CDR3 here is CASSPVTGETGNTIYF. The CDR3 nucleotides read TGTGCCAGCTCACCGGTGACGGGAGAGACTGGAAACACCATATATTTT. The V and J genes are TRBV18 and TRBJ1-3; D is ambiguous. CDR3 size: 16 residues. CDR1 and CDR2 (germline): KGHSH, LQKENI. Trimming took off 3 bases at V and 2 bases at J, with 14 bases between the two ends.

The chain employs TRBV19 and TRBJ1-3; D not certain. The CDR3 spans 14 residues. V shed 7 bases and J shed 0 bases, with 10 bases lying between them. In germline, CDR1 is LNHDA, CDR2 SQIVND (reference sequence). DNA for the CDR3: TGTGCCAGTAAGATTGCCAGCTCTGGAAACACCATATATTTT. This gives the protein CASKIASSGNTIYF.

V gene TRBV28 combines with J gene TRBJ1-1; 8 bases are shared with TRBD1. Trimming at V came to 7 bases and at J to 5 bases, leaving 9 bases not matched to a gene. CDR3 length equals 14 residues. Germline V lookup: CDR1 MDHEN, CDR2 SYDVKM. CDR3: CASTDPDRVTEAFF. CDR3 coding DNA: TGTGCCAGCACCGATCCGGACAGGGTTACTGAAGCTTTCTTT.

The CDR3 DNA reads TGTGCCAGCAGTGAAGCGCTTCATACGCAGTATTTT. Translated: CASSEALHTQYF. The chain couples TRBV2 to TRBJ2-3; D gene unclear. This CDR3 spans 12 amino acids. From germline, CDR1 is SNHLY and CDR2 FYNNEI. V lost 0 bases to trimming and J lost 7 bases, with 5 bases between them. Complete variable domain (other parts from reference TRBV2 and TRBJ2-3): EPEVTQTPSHQVTQMGQEVILRCVPISNHLYFYWYRQILGQKVEFLVSFYNNEISEKSEIFDDQFSVERPDGSNFTLKIRSTKLEDSAMYFCASSEALHTQYFGPGTRLTVL.

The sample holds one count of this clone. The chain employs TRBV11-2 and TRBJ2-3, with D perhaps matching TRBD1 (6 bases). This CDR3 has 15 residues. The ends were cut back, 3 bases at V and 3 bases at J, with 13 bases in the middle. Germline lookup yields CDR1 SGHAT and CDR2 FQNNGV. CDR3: CASSFRDQGTDTQYF. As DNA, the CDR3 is TGTGCCAGCAGCTTTAGAGACCAGGGGACAGATACGCAGTATTTT.

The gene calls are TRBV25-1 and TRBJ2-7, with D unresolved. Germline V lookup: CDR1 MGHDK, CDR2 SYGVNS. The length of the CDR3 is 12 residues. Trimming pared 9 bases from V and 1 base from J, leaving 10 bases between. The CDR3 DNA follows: TGTGCCAGTAGGAAGGATTCCTACGAGCAGTACTTC. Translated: CASRKDSYEQYF.

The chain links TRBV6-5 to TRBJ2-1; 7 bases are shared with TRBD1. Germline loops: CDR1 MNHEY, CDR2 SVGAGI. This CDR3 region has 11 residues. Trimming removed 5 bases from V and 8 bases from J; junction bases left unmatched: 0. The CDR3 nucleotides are TGTGCCAGCAGTAGGGGGCATGAGCAGTTCTTC. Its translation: CASSRGHEQFF.

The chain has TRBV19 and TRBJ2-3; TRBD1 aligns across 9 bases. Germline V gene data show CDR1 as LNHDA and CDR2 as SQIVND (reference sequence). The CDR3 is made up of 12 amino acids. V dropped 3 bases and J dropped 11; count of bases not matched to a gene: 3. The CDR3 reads CASSMDRGGQYF. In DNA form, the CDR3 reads TGTGCCAGTAGTATGGACAGGGGCGGGCAGTATTTT. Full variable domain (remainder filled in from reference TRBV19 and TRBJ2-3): DGGITQSPKYLFRKEGQNVTLSCEQNLNHDAMYWYRQDPGQGLRLIYYSQIVNDFQKGDIAEGYSVSREKKESFPLTVTSAQKNPTAFYLCASSMDRGGQYFGPGTRLTVL.

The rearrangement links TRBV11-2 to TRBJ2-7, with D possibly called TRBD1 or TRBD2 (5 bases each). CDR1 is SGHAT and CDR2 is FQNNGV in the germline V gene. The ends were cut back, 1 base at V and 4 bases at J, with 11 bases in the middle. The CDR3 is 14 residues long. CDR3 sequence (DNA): TGTGCCAGCAGCTTAGTCCGGGGCCGATACGAGCAGTACTTC. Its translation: CASSLVRGRYEQYF.

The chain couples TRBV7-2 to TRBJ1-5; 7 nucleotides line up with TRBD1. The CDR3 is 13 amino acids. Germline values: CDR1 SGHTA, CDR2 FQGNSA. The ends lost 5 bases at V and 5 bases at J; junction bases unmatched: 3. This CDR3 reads CASSRQGDQPQHF. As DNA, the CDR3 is TGTGCCAGCAGCCGTCAGGGGGATCAGCCCCAGCATTTT.

DNA for the CDR3: TGCGCCAGCAGCTTCGGTGAGAGACAAGAGACCCAGTACTTC. This gives the protein CASSFGERQETQYF. This chain connects TRBV5-1 to TRBJ2-5; D unclear. V lost 2 bases, J lost 2 bases, and 10 bases lay in between. The CDR3 loop spans 14 amino acids. Looked up from germline, CDR1 is SGHRS and CDR2 is YFSETQ.

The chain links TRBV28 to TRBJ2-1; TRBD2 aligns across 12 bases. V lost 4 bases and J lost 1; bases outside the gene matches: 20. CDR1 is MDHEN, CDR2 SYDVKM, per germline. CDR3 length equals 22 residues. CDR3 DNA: TGTGCCAGCAGTTCCTACCTACCTACGACTAGCGGGGGATACGTTTCCTACAATGAGCAGTTCTTC. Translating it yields CASSSYLPTTSGGYVSYNEQFF.

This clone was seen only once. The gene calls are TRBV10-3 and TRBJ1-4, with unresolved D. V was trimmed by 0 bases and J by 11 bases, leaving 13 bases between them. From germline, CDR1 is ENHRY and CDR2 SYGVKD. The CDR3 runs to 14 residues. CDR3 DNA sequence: TGTGCCATCAGTGAGTCTGGAGTAGGCGGGAAACTGTTTTTT. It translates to CAISESGVGGKLFF.

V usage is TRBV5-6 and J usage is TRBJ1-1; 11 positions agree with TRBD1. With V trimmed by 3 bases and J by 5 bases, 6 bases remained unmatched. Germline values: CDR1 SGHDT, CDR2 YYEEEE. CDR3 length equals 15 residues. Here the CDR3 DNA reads TGTGCCAGCAGCTCGGGGACAGGGGGTAATACTGAAGCTTTCTTT. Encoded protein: CASSSGTGGNTEAFF.

CDR3 DNA sequence: TGTGCCAGCAGCCCCGGGGAGGTGGCAGATACGCAGTATTTT. This translates into CASSPGEVADTQYF. The J gene is TRBJ2-3, the V gene TRBV7-2; weak D call: TRBD2 (6 bases). Trimming pared 5 bases from V and 4 bases from J, leaving 13 bases between. This CDR3 spans 14 amino acids. The germline V gene has CDR1 SGHTA and CDR2 FQGNSA.

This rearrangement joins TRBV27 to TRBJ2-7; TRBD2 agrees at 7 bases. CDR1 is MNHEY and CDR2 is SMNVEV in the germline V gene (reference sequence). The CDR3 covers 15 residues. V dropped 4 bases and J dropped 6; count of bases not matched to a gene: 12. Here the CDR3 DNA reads TGTGCCAGCAGTTCATGGGAGGGGTCCATCCCCGAGCAGTACTTC. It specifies CASSSWEGSIPEQYF.

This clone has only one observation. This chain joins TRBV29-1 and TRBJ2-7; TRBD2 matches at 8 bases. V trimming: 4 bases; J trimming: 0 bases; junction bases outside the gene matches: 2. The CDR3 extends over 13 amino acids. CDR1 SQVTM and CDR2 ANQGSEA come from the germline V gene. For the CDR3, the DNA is TGCAGCGTTGTACTAGCGGACTCCTACGAGCAGTACTTC. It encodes CSVVLADSYEQYF.

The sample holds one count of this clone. The CDR3 protein is CATSRDRRILQETQYF. The DNA of the CDR3 is TGTGCCACCAGCAGAGATAGGCGGATACTTCAAGAGACCCAGTACTTC. V and J are TRBV15 and TRBJ2-5; D remains unclear. The germline CDR1 and CDR2 sequences are LNHNV and YYDKDF (reference sequence). V was trimmed by 0 bases and J by 2 bases, leaving 13 bases between them. This CDR3 spans 16 amino acids.